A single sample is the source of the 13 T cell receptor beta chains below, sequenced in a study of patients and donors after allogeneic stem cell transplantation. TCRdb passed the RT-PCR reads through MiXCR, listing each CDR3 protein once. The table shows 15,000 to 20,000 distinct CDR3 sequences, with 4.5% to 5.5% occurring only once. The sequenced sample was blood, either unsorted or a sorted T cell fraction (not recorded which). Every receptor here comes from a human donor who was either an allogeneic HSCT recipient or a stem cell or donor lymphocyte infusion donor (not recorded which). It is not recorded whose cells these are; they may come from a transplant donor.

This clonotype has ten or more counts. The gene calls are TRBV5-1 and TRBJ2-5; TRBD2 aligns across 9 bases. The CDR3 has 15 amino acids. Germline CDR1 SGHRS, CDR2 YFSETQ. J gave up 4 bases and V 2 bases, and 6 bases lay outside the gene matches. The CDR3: CASSLLSGSSETQYF. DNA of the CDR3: TGCGCCAGCAGCTTACTTAGCGGGAGTTCAGAGACCCAGTACTTC. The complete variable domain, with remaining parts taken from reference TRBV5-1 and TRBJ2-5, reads KAGVTQTPRYLIKTRGQQVTLSCSPISGHRSVSWYQQTPGQGLQFLFEYFSETQRNKGNFPGRFSGRQFSNSRSEMNVSTLELGDSALYLCASSLLSGSSETQYFGPGTRLLVL.

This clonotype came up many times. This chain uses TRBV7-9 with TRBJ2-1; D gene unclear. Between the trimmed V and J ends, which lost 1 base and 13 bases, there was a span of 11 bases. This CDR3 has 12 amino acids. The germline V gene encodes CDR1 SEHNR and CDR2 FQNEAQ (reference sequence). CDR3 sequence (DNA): TGTGCCAGCAGCTTAGTCCCCTACACTCAGTTCTTC. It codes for CASSLVPYTQFF.

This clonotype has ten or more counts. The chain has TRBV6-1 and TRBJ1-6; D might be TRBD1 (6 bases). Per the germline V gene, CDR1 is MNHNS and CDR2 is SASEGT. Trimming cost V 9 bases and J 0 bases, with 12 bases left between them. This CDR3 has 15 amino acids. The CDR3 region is CASKQGSSYNSPLHF. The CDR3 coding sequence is TGTGCCAGTAAACAGGGTAGCTCCTATAATTCACCCCTCCACTTT.

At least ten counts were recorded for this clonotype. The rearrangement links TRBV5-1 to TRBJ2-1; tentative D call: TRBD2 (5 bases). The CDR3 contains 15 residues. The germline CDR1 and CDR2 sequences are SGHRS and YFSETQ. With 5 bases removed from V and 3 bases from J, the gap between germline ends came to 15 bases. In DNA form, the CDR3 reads TGCGCCAGCAGTCCGGGGTGGGAGATCTACAATGAGCAGTTCTTC. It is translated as CASSPGWEIYNEQFF.

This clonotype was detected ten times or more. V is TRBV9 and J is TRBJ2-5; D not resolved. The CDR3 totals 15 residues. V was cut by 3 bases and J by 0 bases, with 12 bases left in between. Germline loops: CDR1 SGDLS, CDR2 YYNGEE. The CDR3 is CASSASPRYQETQYF. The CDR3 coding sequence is TGTGCCAGCAGCGCGAGTCCCCGGTACCAAGAGACCCAGTACTTC.

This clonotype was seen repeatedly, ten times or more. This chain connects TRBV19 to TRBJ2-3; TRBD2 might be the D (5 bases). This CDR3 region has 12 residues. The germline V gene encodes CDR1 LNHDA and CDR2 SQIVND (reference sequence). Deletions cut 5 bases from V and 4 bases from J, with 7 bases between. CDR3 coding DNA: TGTGCCAGTAGTGCGAGGGCAGATACGCAGTATTTT. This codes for CASSARADTQYF.

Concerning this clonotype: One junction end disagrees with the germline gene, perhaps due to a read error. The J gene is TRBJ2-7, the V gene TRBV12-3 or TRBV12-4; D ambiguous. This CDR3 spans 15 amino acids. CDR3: CAGSPWTHAGYEQYF. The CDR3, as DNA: TGTGCCGGCAGTCCATGGACCCATGCCGGGTACGAGCAGTACTTC.

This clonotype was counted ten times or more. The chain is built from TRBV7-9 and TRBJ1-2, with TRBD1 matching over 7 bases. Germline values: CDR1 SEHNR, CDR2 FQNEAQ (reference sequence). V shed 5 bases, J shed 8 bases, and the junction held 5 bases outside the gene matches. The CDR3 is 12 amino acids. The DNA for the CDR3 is TGTGCCAGCAGCCCGGGGACAGCCGGCTACACCTTC. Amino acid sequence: CASSPGTAGYTF.

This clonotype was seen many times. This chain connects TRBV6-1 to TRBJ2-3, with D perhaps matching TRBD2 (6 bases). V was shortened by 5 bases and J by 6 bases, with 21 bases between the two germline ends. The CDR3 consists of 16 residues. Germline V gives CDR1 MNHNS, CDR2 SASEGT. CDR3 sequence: CASSRRDPLGGDTQYF. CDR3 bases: TGTGCCAGCAGTCGCCGGGACCCCCTTGGGGGGGATACGCAGTATTTT.

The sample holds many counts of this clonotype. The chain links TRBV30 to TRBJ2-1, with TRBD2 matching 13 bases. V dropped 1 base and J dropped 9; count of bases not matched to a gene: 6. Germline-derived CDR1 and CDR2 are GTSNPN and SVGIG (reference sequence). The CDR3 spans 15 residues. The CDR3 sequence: CAWSETSGRYSEQFF. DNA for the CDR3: TGTGCCTGGAGTGAGACTAGCGGGAGGTATAGTGAGCAGTTCTTC.

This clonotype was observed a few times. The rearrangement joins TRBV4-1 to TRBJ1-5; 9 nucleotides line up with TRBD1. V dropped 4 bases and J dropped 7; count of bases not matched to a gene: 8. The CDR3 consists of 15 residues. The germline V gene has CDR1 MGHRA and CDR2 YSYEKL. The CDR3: CASSLEGTGSQPQHF. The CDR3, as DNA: TGCGCCAGCAGCCTGGAGGGGACAGGGAGCCAGCCCCAGCATTTT.

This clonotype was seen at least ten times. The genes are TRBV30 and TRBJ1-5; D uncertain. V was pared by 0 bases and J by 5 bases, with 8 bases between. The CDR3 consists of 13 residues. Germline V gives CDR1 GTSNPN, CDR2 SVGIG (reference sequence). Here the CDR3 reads CAWSVMRDQPQHF. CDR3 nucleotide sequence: TGTGCCTGGAGTGTTATGCGGGATCAGCCCCAGCATTTT. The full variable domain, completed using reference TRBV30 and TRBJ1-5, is SQTIHQWPATLVQPVGSPLSLECTVEGTSNPNLYWYRQAAGRGLQLLFYSVGIGQISSEVPQNLSASRPQDRQFILSSKKLLLSDSGFYLCAWSVMRDQPQHFGDGTRLSIL.

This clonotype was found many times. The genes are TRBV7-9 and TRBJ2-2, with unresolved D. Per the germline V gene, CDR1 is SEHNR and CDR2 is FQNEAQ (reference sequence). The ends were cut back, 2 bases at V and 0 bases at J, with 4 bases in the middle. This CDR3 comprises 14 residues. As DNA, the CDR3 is TGTGCCAGCAGCTTAAGTACGAACACCGGGGAGCTGTTTTTT. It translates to CASSLSTNTGELFF.